The entry that follows covers one TCR beta chain sequence. Its antigen is still unknown. CDR3 length: 15 amino acids. Trimming pared 4 bases from V and 7 bases from J, leaving 14 bases between. Germline CDR1 LNHDA, CDR2 SQIVND (reference sequence). These data originate in a study of OX40 agonist ivuxolimab in advanced cancers. Overall study context: Subjects had a mean age of approximately 60 years, with a range of 23 to 79; 82.7% were male.

Study-level results: Clonal expansion among partial responders at 0.1-3.0 mg/kg ranked near the lowest.

Produced via immunoSEQ multiplex PCR; TCRdb's table is partial and in-frame only. The table includes tens of thousands of clones, approximately 83% detected once. This clonotype was obtained from an adult with an advanced solid tumor such as melanoma, head and neck, liver or kidney cancer. This chain uses TRBV19 with TRBJ1-6; D perhaps matches TRBD1 (5 bases). Sequenced material: CD4+ or CD8+ T cells sorted from blood, taken in a trial of the OX40 agonist ivuxolimab. As DNA, the CDR3 is TGTGCCAGTAGTAGGCCCATCAGGGAGAATTCACCCCTCCACTTT. It translates to CASSRPIRENSPLHF.